This TCR beta chain was sequenced for a study of blood T cells in healthy people across ages. This CDR3 contains 16 residues. Germline assignment: CDR1 MNHEY and CDR2 SVGAGI. Unmatched junction bases numbered 4, after V lost 0 bases and J lost 3 bases. A second PCR, run for roughly 7 to 11 cycles, used a sample-barcoded 5' primer plus a J-beta primer mix. A 12-random-nucleotide template-switch adaptor tagged each cDNA molecule. TCRdb called the 5' RACE reads again in MiXCR, with one record for every CDR3 protein. The sample carries under 750,000 distinct CDR3 sequences, more than 45% recorded once. With respect to this clonotype: Its antigen is unidentified.

Whole-study results and caveats: The diversity estimates, figures obtained from one million T cells, were considered underestimates.

Those donating, healthy Caucasian individuals from Russia, were aged roughly 6 to 95. Material: blood. The clonotype comes from a man aged 80 or over in good health. This chain connects TRBV6-5 to TRBJ2-3, with TRBD2 identical over 9 bases. The CDR3 region has the DNA TGTGCCAGCAGTTACTCTCTAGCGGGGAGAACAGATACGCAGTATTTT. Translated, it gives CASSYSLAGRTDTQYF.